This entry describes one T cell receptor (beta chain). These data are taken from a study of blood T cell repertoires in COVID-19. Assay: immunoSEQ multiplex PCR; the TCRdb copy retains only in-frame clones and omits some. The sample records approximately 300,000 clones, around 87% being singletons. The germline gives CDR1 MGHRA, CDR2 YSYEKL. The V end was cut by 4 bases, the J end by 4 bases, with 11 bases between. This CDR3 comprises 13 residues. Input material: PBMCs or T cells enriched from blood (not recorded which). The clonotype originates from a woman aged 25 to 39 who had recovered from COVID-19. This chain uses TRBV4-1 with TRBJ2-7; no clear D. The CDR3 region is CASSPQVQYEQYF. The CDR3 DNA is TGCGCCAGCAGCCCTCAAGTGCAGTACGAGCAGTACTTC.